The next 9 T cell receptor beta chains were all read from a single sample in a study of T cell clones after liver transplantation. Only in-frame clones appear in the TCRdb table, and some are missing; sequencing was by immunoSEQ multiplex PCR. This sample has over 45,000 clones, with over 65% found just once. Sequences were derived from CD4+ T cells from blood, sampled approximately 54 months after liver transplant. These receptors all come from a human patient who received a liver transplant. Some T cells here may be from the graft donor.

The gene calls are TRBV11-2 and TRBJ2-1; 10 bases fit TRBD2. Losses at the gene ends were 2 bases for V and 6 bases for J; bases not matched to a gene: 7. The CDR3 covers 16 residues. CDR1 and CDR2 from the germline V gene are SGHAT and FQNNGV. The CDR3 DNA follows: TGTGCCAGCAGCTTACGGGGGAGCGGGGGGGCCAATGAGCAGTTCTTC. Its translation: CASSLRGSGGANEQFF.

By share, this clone ranks as medium-sized. V and J are TRBV27 and TRBJ1-1; the D gene is possibly TRBD1 (5 bases). Per the germline V gene, CDR1 is MNHEY and CDR2 is SMNVEV (reference sequence). V was shortened by 2 bases and J by 5 bases, with 18 bases between the two germline ends. The CDR3 runs to 16 residues. The DNA of the CDR3 is TGTGCCAGCAGTTTAGTGGGGTTAGCAGGGAAGACTGAAGCTTTCTTT. This codes for CASSLVGLAGKTEAFF.

The V and J genes are TRBV6-6 and TRBJ1-6, with TRBD1 matching 7 bases. The CDR3 consists of 14 residues. The V gene end was trimmed by 7 bases and the J gene end by 4 bases; junction bases not matched to a gene: 4. CDR1 and CDR2 (germline): MNHNY, SVGAGI (reference sequence). CDR3 protein: CASKGTEYNSPLHF. The CDR3 DNA reads TGTGCCAGCAAGGGGACAGAGTATAATTCACCCCTCCACTTT.

The chain is built from TRBV5-1 and TRBJ2-1, with TRBD1 identical over 10 bases. Per germline, CDR1 SGHRS and CDR2 YFSETQ. The CDR3 spans 15 residues. V lost 0 bases and J lost 7; bases outside the gene matches: 4. The CDR3 loop is CASSLDGQGVNEQFF. The CDR3 nucleotides read TGCGCCAGCAGCTTGGATGGACAGGGGGTTAATGAGCAGTTCTTC.

The chain joins TRBV14 to TRBJ2-1, with TRBD2 matching over 10 bases. V was clipped by 4 bases and J by 5 bases; unmatched bases: 2. The CDR3 sequence is 14 residues long. The V gene's germline CDR1 is SGHDN and CDR2 FVKESK. The CDR3 DNA is TGTGCCAGCAGCCTAGCGGGGGGCCACAATGAGCAGTTCTTC. It specifies CASSLAGGHNEQFF.

This sequence joins TRBV19 and TRBJ1-5; D is unclear. Between the trimmed V and J ends, which lost 3 bases and 6 bases, there was a span of 12 bases. CDR3 length: 14 residues. In germline, CDR1 is LNHDA, CDR2 SQIVND (reference sequence). DNA for the CDR3: TGTGCCAGTAGTATTAAGAGTCAAGGTCAGCCCCAGCATTTT. Translating gives CASSIKSQGQPQHF.

The chain links TRBV7-2 to TRBJ1-6; D is unclear. The CDR3 is 16 residues long. Per germline, CDR1 SGHTA and CDR2 FQGNSA. The V and J ends lost 1 base and 10 bases respectively, with 17 bases between them. The CDR3 nucleotides read TGTGCCAGCAGCTTAGGTCGGCAACTTGGACTATCACCCCTCCACTTT. This gives the protein CASSLGRQLGLSPLHF.

The sample holds one count of this clone. This chain joins TRBV4-1 and TRBJ1-6; D is undetermined. This CDR3 contains 17 residues. Germline-derived CDR1 and CDR2 are MGHRA and YSYEKL. V dropped 2 bases and J dropped 0 bases, with 11 bases sitting between them. The chain's CDR3 is CASSQIRANSYNSPLHF. The CDR3 nucleotides are TGCGCCAGCAGCCAAATAAGGGCGAACTCCTATAATTCACCCCTCCACTTT.

The chain carries TRBV6-6 and TRBJ1-1, with D unclear. V dropped 6 bases and J dropped 6 bases, with 20 bases sitting between them. Germline V CDR1 and CDR2: MNHNY, SVGAGI (reference sequence). CDR3 length equals 15 residues. CDR3: CASSPRTAMVAEAFF. DNA for the CDR3: TGTGCCAGCAGCCCTAGGACGGCTATGGTGGCTGAAGCTTTCTTT.